The 18 T cell receptor beta chains below come from one sample, sequenced in a study of blood T cell repertoires in COVID-19. Produced via immunoSEQ multiplex PCR; TCRdb's table is partial and in-frame only. Seen here are about 480,000 clones, 88% observed once, and the top ten hold over 1.5%. The sample taken for sequencing was PBMCs or T cells enriched from blood (not recorded which). These receptors came from a woman in her 40s who had recovered from COVID-19.

A single count supports this clone. V gene TRBV25-1 combines with J gene TRBJ2-7; D gene uncertain. Germline lookup yields CDR1 MGHDK and CDR2 SYGVNS. The CDR3 is 13 amino acids. The V gene lost 2 bases and the J gene lost 2 bases, with 7 bases spanning the gap. CDR3: CASSEGNTYEQYF. Here the CDR3 DNA reads TGTGCCAGCAGTGAAGGCAACACCTACGAGCAGTACTTC.

The CDR3 region is CASNLRGGTTDTQYF. The CDR3 bases are TGTGCCAGCAACCTGAGGGGGGGTACCACAGATACGCAGTATTTT. The chain couples TRBV6-4 to TRBJ2-3; a weak D match, TRBD2 (7 bases). The V gene lost 7 bases and the J gene lost 2 bases, with 16 bases spanning the gap. There are 15 residues in the CDR3. Germline loops: CDR1 MRHNA, CDR2 SNTAGT.

Concerning this clone itself: The same CDR3 can be traced to other DNA sequences in this sample. The chain joins TRBV14 to TRBJ1-1; D not resolved. The V gene's germline CDR1 is SGHDN and CDR2 FVKESK. The V end lost 0 bases, the J end lost 8 bases, and 10 bases lay between the germline ends. This CDR3 is built from 13 residues. For the CDR3, the DNA is TGTGCCAGCAGCCAAGATCTTGGAGGGGAAGCTTTCTTT. It specifies CASSQDLGGEAFF. The full variable domain, completed using reference TRBV14 and TRBJ1-1, is EAGVTQFPSHSVIEKGQTVTLRCDPISGHDNLYWYRRVMGKEIKFLLHFVKESKQDESGMPNNRFLAERTGGTYSTLKVQPAELEDSGVYFCASSQDLGGEAFFGQGTRLTVV.

This chain uses TRBV7-2 with TRBJ2-1; 10 bases map to TRBD2. Germline-derived CDR1 and CDR2 are SGHTA and FQGNSA. The CDR3 is 15 amino acids. The ends lost 6 bases at V and 5 bases at J; junction bases unmatched: 7. The CDR3 region has the DNA TGTGCCAGCAGTTTTCTAGCGGGAGCTAACAATGAGCAGTTCTTC. Translated: CASSFLAGANNEQFF.

This clone was seen just once. The chain combines TRBV9 with TRBJ2-7; 9 bases agree with TRBD2. CDR1 is SGDLS and CDR2 is YYNGEE in the germline V gene. The CDR3 extends over 17 amino acids. The V segment lost 0 bases and the J segment 0 bases; nucleotides outside the gene matches: 7. The DNA of the CDR3 is TGTGCCAGCAGCGTAGCTACTTTAGCGGGGGTCTCCTACGAGCAGTACTTC. It specifies CASSVATLAGVSYEQYF.

The chain couples TRBV6-2 or TRBV6-3 to TRBJ2-7; possibly TRBD1 for D (6 bases). The CDR3 runs to 16 residues. Germline-derived CDR1 and CDR2 are MNHEY and SVGEGT. V lost 2 bases and J 0 bases, leaving 14 bases between the germline ends. CDR3 loop: CASSYRDTQSSYEQYF. The DNA for the CDR3 is TGTGCCAGCAGTTACCGGGACACCCAGAGCTCCTACGAGCAGTACTTC.

The genes are TRBV18 and TRBJ2-3; TRBD1 aligns across 11 bases. Germline CDR1 is KGHSH and CDR2 is LQKENI. The CDR3 length is 17 residues. V lost 4 bases, J lost 4 bases, and 10 bases stayed unmatched. CDR3 in DNA: TGTGCCAGCTCACTAACCCGGACAGGGGGCCCCCCAGATACGCAGTATTTT. It encodes CASSLTRTGGPPDTQYF.

The chain uses TRBV28 and TRBJ1-1; possible D gene TRBD1, 5 bases. CDR1 MDHEN and CDR2 SYDVKM come from the germline V gene. The CDR3 is 15 amino acids. V shed 7 bases and J shed 5 bases, with 20 bases lying between them. In nucleotides, the CDR3 is TGTGCCAGCATTCAATTAGGGAGGGGAGATACTGAAGCTTTCTTT. Residues: CASIQLGRGDTEAFF. Using reference TRBV28 and TRBJ1-1 for the parts outside the CDR3, the full variable domain is DVKVTQSSRYLVKRTGEKVFLECVQDMDHENMFWYRQDPGLGLRLIYFSYDVKMKEKGDIPEGYSVSREKKERFSLILESASTNQTSMYLCASIQLGRGDTEAFFGQGTRLTVV.

The chain has TRBV29-1 and TRBJ2-7, with 14 bases fitting TRBD2. The CDR3 length is 13 residues. The trim removed 7 bases at V and 6 bases at J, leaving 5 bases unmatched. Germline lookup yields CDR1 SQVTM and CDR2 ANQGSEA. CDR3 sequence: CSAGLAGGGEQYF. The DNA of the CDR3 is TGCAGCGCTGGACTAGCGGGAGGAGGCGAGCAGTACTTC.

The chain has TRBV9 and TRBJ2-1, with 8 bases matching TRBD2. The CDR3 spans 18 residues. The J segment lost 8 bases and the V segment lost 0 bases, leaving 16 bases of the junction unmatched. Germline V lookup: CDR1 SGDLS, CDR2 YYNGEE. The CDR3 protein is CASSVGWGGTRTGDEQFF. The DNA for the CDR3 is TGTGCCAGCAGCGTAGGTTGGGGAGGGACTAGGACGGGCGATGAGCAGTTCTTC.

The chain recombines TRBV4-2 with TRBJ2-2; possible D gene TRBD1, 5 bases. The germline V gene encodes CDR1 LGHNA and CDR2 YNFKEQ. The V and J ends lost 2 bases and 2 bases respectively, with 12 bases between them. CDR3 length: 16 residues. CDR3 DNA: TGTGCCAGCAGCCAAAAGGGGCGGACAAACACCGGGGAGCTGTTTTTT. Translation gives CASSQKGRTNTGELFF.

This chain links TRBV25-1 with TRBJ1-6; D is uncertain. The length of the CDR3 is 14 residues. V lost 6 bases to trimming and J lost 9 bases, with 15 bases between them. Germline assignment: CDR1 MGHDK and CDR2 SYGVNS. The CDR3 nucleotides are TGTGCCAGCAGGGGCGGGGTGAACCTTTCACCCCTCCACTTT. Its translation is CASRGGVNLSPLHF.

This rearrangement joins TRBV5-5 to TRBJ2-7, with D uncertain. V lost 0 bases, J lost 3 bases, and 10 bases lay in between. This CDR3 spans 14 amino acids. Germline lookup yields CDR1 SGHKS and CDR2 YYEKEE (reference sequence). CDR3 sequence: CASSLGQRYYEQYF. The CDR3 DNA is TGTGCCAGCAGCTTGGGGCAGCGTTACTACGAGCAGTACTTC.

The chain uses TRBV28 and TRBJ2-1; TRBD2 matches 16 bases. V dropped 8 bases and J dropped 5; count of bases not matched to a gene: 6. CDR1 is MDHEN and CDR2 is SYDVKM in the germline V gene. CDR3 length: 16 amino acids. CDR3 sequence reads: CASAGTSGRGDNEQFF. The CDR3 DNA sequence: TGTGCCAGCGCAGGGACTAGCGGGAGGGGAGACAATGAGCAGTTCTTC.

V gene TRBV5-1 combines with J gene TRBJ1-1; 7 bases line up with TRBD1. Germline-derived CDR1 and CDR2 are SGHRS and YFSETQ. V gave up 0 bases and J gave up 11 bases; unmatched junction bases: 7. There are 13 residues in the CDR3. The CDR3 spells CASSLGQGGDAFF. The CDR3 bases are TGCGCCAGCAGCTTGGGACAGGGAGGAGACGCTTTCTTT.

The rearrangement links TRBV5-8 to TRBJ1-4; a weak D match, TRBD1 (5 bases). V lost 1 base to trimming and J lost 8 bases, with 9 bases between them. This CDR3 has 13 amino acids. CDR1 and CDR2 from the germline V gene are SGHTS and YDEGEE. CDR3 protein: CASSLRQYEKLFF. The CDR3 nucleotides read TGTGCCAGCAGCTTGAGACAGTACGAAAAACTGTTTTTT.

This chain links TRBV4-2 with TRBJ1-6, with D possibly TRBD1 on 5 matching bases. With 2 bases removed from V and 7 bases from J, the gap between germline ends came to 6 bases. The CDR3 sequence is 13 residues long. Germline CDR1 and CDR2: LGHNA and YNFKEQ. CDR3 sequence: CASSQNRNSPLHF. Written as DNA, the CDR3 is TGTGCCAGCAGCCAAAACAGGAATTCACCCCTCCACTTT.

V and J are TRBV11-2 and TRBJ1-6, with D maybe TRBD1 (5 bases). CDR3 length equals 12 residues. Trimming stripped 3 bases from V and 11 bases from J, with 8 bases between. CDR1 SGHAT and CDR2 FQNNGV come from the germline V gene. The chain's CDR3 is CASSFPGTPLHF. The CDR3 nucleotides read TGTGCCAGCAGCTTCCCAGGGACACCCCTCCACTTT.